These T cell receptor beta chains were read from a single sample in a study of cytomegalovirus exposure and HLA in healthy donors. Method: immunoSEQ multiplex PCR; TCRdb's copy keeps in-frame clones and lacks some. The table includes roughly 140,000 clones, 80% to 85% detected once. The sequenced sample was PBMCs. These receptors all come from a male donor in good health and CMV-seronegative. CDR3s include the opening cysteine and the closing phenylalanine or tryptophan. Each record gives: V gene, J gene, CDR3 protein.

TRBV6-5	TRBJ2-7	CASSYGETYEQYF
TRBV7-9	TRBJ2-2	CASSLAGGEHGELFF
TRBV7-9	TRBJ2-2	CASSQFDRGSGELFF
TRBV7-8	TRBJ2-3	CASSLQGAWDTQYF
TRBV7-9	TRBJ2-7	CASSLRTDEGQYF
TRBV11-2	TRBJ2-1	CASSLLLAGGKNEQFF
TRBV7-9	TRBJ1-1	CSSNSIGVNLEAFF
TRBV6-5	TRBJ1-3	CASRLRHSGNTIYF
TRBV14	TRBJ2-7	CASSQGGYEQYF
TRBV11-2	TRBJ2-7	CASSHLAGATYEQYF
TRBV11-3	TRBJ2-7	CASSSRGGSYEQYF
TRBV7-9	TRBJ2-2	CASSLGAGSQTTGELFF
TRBV10-3	TRBJ1-2	CAITRTGSSVYGYTF
TRBV7-2	TRBJ2-1	CASSVAGTSRQFF